This passage covers 5 T cell receptor beta chains from one sample sequenced in a study of T cells in localized non-small cell lung cancer. The repertoire was sequenced with immunoSEQ multiplex PCR; TCRdb's copy has only in-frame clones and lacks some. This sample has 50,000 or so clones, with around four fifths found just once. The starting material was peripheral blood, obtained before any cancer treatment. Receptors were obtained from a female donor of 60 years or more with stage II squamous cell lung carcinoma.

This clone was counted once. The V gene is TRBV5-6, the J gene TRBJ2-5, with 8 bases fitting TRBD1. The CDR3 is 15 amino acids. V was clipped by 4 bases and J by 4 bases; unmatched bases: 9. Germline CDR1 SGHDT, CDR2 YYEEEE. The CDR3 nucleotides are TGTGCCAGCAGCCTAAGGACAGGGCTTGGAGAGACCCAGTACTTC. Translation: CASSLRTGLGETQYF.

This chain joins TRBV7-8 and TRBJ2-7; tentative D call: TRBD1 (5 bases). Deletions cut 0 bases from V and 2 bases from J, with 5 bases between. The CDR3 length is 13 residues. Looked up from germline, CDR1 is SGHVS and CDR2 is FQNEAQ. The CDR3 DNA sequence: TGTGCCAGCAGCTTAGCGGACACCTACGAGCAGTACTTC. It yields the protein CASSLADTYEQYF.

The DNA of the CDR3 is TGTGCCAGCAGCTTGCAGGGGTCTGGCTACACCTTC. Protein: CASSLQGSGYTF. The chain couples TRBV7-9 to TRBJ1-2; D may be TRBD1 (6 bases). In germline, CDR1 is SEHNR, CDR2 FQNEAQ (reference sequence). This CDR3 is 12 amino acids long. Trimming cost V 3 bases and J 7 bases, with 9 bases left between them.

V gene TRBV19 combines with J gene TRBJ1-4, with 9 bases fitting TRBD1. J gave up 7 bases and V 9 bases, and 6 bases lay outside the gene matches. Germline assignment: CDR1 LNHDA and CDR2 SQIVND (reference sequence). The CDR3 has 13 residues. The chain's CDR3 is CASRDRESEKLFF. CDR3 coding DNA: TGTGCCAGCCGGGACAGGGAATCTGAAAAACTGTTTTTT.

The chain is built from TRBV5-4 and TRBJ2-7; TRBD2 matches at 11 bases. Germline CDR1 and CDR2: SGHNT and YYREEE (reference sequence). The CDR3 spans 15 residues. The J segment lost 3 bases and the V segment lost 0 bases, leaving 2 bases of the junction unmatched. The CDR3 loop reads CASSLGLAGGYEQYF. DNA of the CDR3: TGTGCCAGCAGCTTGGGGCTAGCGGGGGGCTACGAGCAGTACTTC.